The 9 T cell receptor beta chains below were found in one sample sequenced in a study of long-term antiretroviral therapy in people with HIV. The assay used was immunoSEQ (version v3.0), run at survey level. Sequencing used immunoSEQ multiplex PCR; TCRdb keeps in-frame clones, though not all of them. There are fewer than 40,000 clones in the sample; 70% to 80% occur only once, and roughly 3.1% lies in the top ten. Here the sequenced sample was unsorted PBMCs, taken 1.9 years after starting antiretroviral therapy. The source is a man aged 18 to 35 with HIV.

The V and J genes are TRBV5-1 and TRBJ1-1; TRBD1 aligns across 10 bases. Germline values: CDR1 SGHRS, CDR2 YFSETQ. V shed 6 bases and J 1 base; nucleotides not matched to a gene: 6. The CDR3 runs 15 residues. CDR3 nucleotide sequence: TGCGCCAGCACCAGACAGGGGGCGCGGAACACTGAAGCTTTCTTT. As protein: CASTRQGARNTEAFF.

The V gene is TRBV19, the J gene TRBJ2-4; no clear D. The ends were cut back, 7 bases at V and 2 bases at J, with 15 bases in the middle. The CDR3 spans 15 residues. Germline CDR1 LNHDA, CDR2 SQIVND (reference sequence). The CDR3 DNA sequence: TGTGCCAGTACCAATCCGGGCAGCTCCAAAAACATTCAGTACTTC. Its protein product is CASTNPGSSKNIQYF.

This clone rates as medium-sized. The V and J genes are TRBV2 and TRBJ2-7, with D hard to call. Germline-derived CDR1 and CDR2 are SNHLY and FYNNEI. Trimming took off 3 bases at V and 2 bases at J, with 8 bases between the two ends. This CDR3 is 13 amino acids long. Written as DNA, the CDR3 is TGTGCCAGCAGTGAGGGCCGTGCCTACGAGCAGTACGTC. Amino acid sequence: CASSEGRAYEQYV.

This clone was detected only a few times. The chain joins TRBV27 to TRBJ2-1, with D perhaps matching TRBD1 (7 bases). The CDR3 covers 14 residues. From germline, CDR1 is MNHEY and CDR2 SMNVEV (reference sequence). V was trimmed by 6 bases and J by 6 bases, leaving 15 bases between them. The chain's CDR3 is CASRSGDSTNEQFF. Here the CDR3 DNA reads TGTGCCAGCAGGTCGGGGGACAGCACCAATGAGCAGTTCTTC.

The chain couples TRBV5-5 to TRBJ2-2; the match to TRBD1 covers 8 bases. The CDR3 has 13 amino acids. From germline, CDR1 is SGHKS and CDR2 YYEKEE (reference sequence). The trim removed 5 bases at V and 6 bases at J, leaving 3 bases unmatched. In DNA form, the CDR3 reads TGTGCCAGCAGATCACAGGGGGCCGGGGAGCTGTTTTTT. It is translated as CASRSQGAGELFF.

The rearrangement links TRBV5-1 to TRBJ1-1, with TRBD1 as a possible D gene (5 bases). The germline V gene encodes CDR1 SGHRS and CDR2 YFSETQ. This CDR3 spans 14 amino acids. Trimming took 0 bases from V and 4 from J, leaving 10 bases between them. The CDR3 loop is CASSLVGGITEAFF. The CDR3 bases are TGCGCCAGCAGCTTGGTCGGGGGGATCACTGAAGCTTTCTTT. Looking up the rest from reference TRBV5-1 and TRBJ1-1 gives the full variable domain: KAGVTQTPRYLIKTRGQQVTLSCSPISGHRSVSWYQQTPGQGLQFLFEYFSETQRNKGNFPGRFSGRQFSNSRSEMNVSTLELGDSALYLCASSLVGGITEAFFGQGTRLTVV.

This clone was recorded a few times. This sequence joins TRBV5-4 and TRBJ2-6, with D perhaps TRBD1 (6 bases). V shed 4 bases and J shed 4 bases, with 21 bases lying between them. The CDR3 runs to 18 residues. Germline assignment: CDR1 SGHNT and CDR2 YYREEE (reference sequence). The CDR3 nucleotides read TGTGCCAGCAGCCAACCGACAGGAGGCTCTGTAGGGGCCAACGTCCTGACTTTC. Protein: CASSQPTGGSVGANVLTF. Variable domain in full (rest from reference TRBV5-4 and TRBJ2-6): ETGVTQSPTHLIKTRGQQVTLRCSSQSGHNTVSWYQQALGQGPQFIFQYYREEENGRGNFPPRFSGLQFPNYSSELNVNALELDDSALYLCASSQPTGGSVGANVLTFGAGSRLTVL.

This clone was seen a handful of times. The chain couples TRBV28 to TRBJ2-7, with 10 bases that match TRBD1. The CDR3 runs to 17 residues. Germline V gene sequence: CDR1 MDHEN, CDR2 SYDVKM. Trimming took 4 bases from V and 3 from J; bases not matched to a gene: 12. Here the CDR3 reads CASSSYETRDRGYEQYF. CDR3 DNA sequence: TGTGCCAGCAGTTCTTACGAGACCCGGGACAGGGGCTACGAGCAGTACTTC.

This chain connects TRBV9 to TRBJ2-2, with D maybe TRBD2 (6 bases). The V end was cut by 5 bases, the J end by 3 bases, with 14 bases between. CDR1 is SGDLS and CDR2 is YYNGEE in the germline V gene. The CDR3 has 15 residues. CDR3 bases: TGTGCCAGCAGTCGTAGCGAGCGGGACACCGGGGAGCTGTTTTTT. Its translation: CASSRSERDTGELFF.